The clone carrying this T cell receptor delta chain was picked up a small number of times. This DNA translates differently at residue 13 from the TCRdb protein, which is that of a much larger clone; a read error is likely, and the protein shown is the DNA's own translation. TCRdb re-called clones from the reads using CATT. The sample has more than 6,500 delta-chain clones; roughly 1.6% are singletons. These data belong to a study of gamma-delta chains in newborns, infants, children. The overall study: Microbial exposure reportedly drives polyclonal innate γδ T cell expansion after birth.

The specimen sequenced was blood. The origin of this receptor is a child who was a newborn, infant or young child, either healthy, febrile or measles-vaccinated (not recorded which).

CDR3 sequence: CACDAGLLGDTDRLIF. The CDR3 DNA follows: TGTGCCTGTGACGCCGGCTTACTGGGGGATACGGATAGACTCATCTTT. The V and J genes are TRDV2 and TRDJ1; 13 bases line up with TRDD3. Germline V gene sequence: CDR1 GEAIGNYY, CDR2 EKD. The CDR3 sequence is 16 residues long.